Each of the 26 T cell receptor beta chains below was sequenced from the same sample in a study of vaccination and CD4 T cells after COVID-19. The Oncomine TCR Beta short-read assay was what sequenced the DNA obtained from cultured CD4+ T cells. TCRdb fed the PCR reads into MiXCR, producing one record per CDR3 protein. The sample lists thousands of distinct CDR3 sequences; about 20% were seen once. Specified treatment: approximately nine-day PBMC culture with coronavirus spike peptide pools or control peptides (ViraFEST assay). Pre-COVID-19 pandemic sampling (2011-2018) yielded the unexposed donor's CD4+ T cells. These receptors have no identified antigens. Sequencing was done on a sample of CD4+ T cells from blood, cultured in vitro. These receptors originate from a human donor in good health.

This clonotype was observed a few times. The genes are TRBV28 and TRBJ1-5; 8 bases are a match to TRBD1. Germline loops: CDR1 MDHEN, CDR2 SYDVKM. V lost 5 bases to trimming and J lost 6 bases; unmatched junction nucleotides: 9. The CDR3 runs 15 residues. For the CDR3, the DNA is TGTGCCAGCAGTCCCCAGGGGGCGCGGTTTCAGCCCCAGCATTTT. Translated: CASSPQGARFQPQHF.

The chain joins TRBV5-1 to TRBJ2-3; 14 nucleotides agree with TRBD2. V lost 1 base and J lost 9; bases outside the gene matches: 4. The germline gives CDR1 SGHRS, CDR2 YFSETQ. CDR3 length: 15 residues. The CDR3 DNA reads TGCGCCAGCAGCTTGAGACTAGCGGGGGGGCGGACGCAGTATTTT. Translation: CASSLRLAGGRTQYF. Full variable domain (missing parts from reference TRBV5-1 and TRBJ2-3): KAGVTQTPRYLIKTRGQQVTLSCSPISGHRSVSWYQQTPGQGLQFLFEYFSETQRNKGNFPGRFSGRQFSNSRSEMNVSTLELGDSALYLCASSLRLAGGRTQYFGPGTRLTVL.

J is TRBJ2-3 and V is TRBV4-1; no clear D gene. Germline assignment: CDR1 MGHRA and CDR2 YSYEKL. The V end was cut by 4 bases, the J end by 1 base, with 6 bases between. This CDR3 is 13 amino acids long. Here the CDR3 reads CASSPHRTDTQYF. DNA for the CDR3: TGCGCCAGCAGCCCCCATCGCACAGATACGCAGTATTTT.

V gene TRBV19 combines with J gene TRBJ2-3, with D tentatively TRBD1 (5 bases). Germline V gives CDR1 LNHDA, CDR2 SQIVND (reference sequence). Trimming shortened V by 6 bases and J by 5 bases, and 12 bases separated the two germline ends. The CDR3 has 13 residues. The CDR3 here is CASSRGRGDTQYF. As DNA, the CDR3 is TGTGCCAGTAGCCGCGGTAGGGGAGATACGCAGTATTTT.

By share, this clonotype counts as medium-sized (0.01 to 0.1%). The V and J genes are TRBV7-9 and TRBJ2-5; TRBD1 matches at 7 bases. The germline V gene has CDR1 SEHNR and CDR2 FQNEAQ (reference sequence). The CDR3 is 15 amino acids. The junction had 15 bases not matched to a gene; V was cut back by 5 bases and J by 9 bases. The DNA for the CDR3 is TGTGCCAGCAGCGTATTTGGTCGGGACCAGGGGGCCCAGTACTTC. It is translated as CASSVFGRDQGAQYF.

The chain uses TRBV18 and TRBJ2-7; possibly TRBD1 or TRBD2 for D (5 bases each). Looked up from germline, CDR1 is KGHSH and CDR2 is LQKENI. Deletions cut 4 bases from V and 0 bases from J, with 13 bases between. The CDR3 sequence is 15 residues long. DNA for the CDR3: TGTGCCAGCTCACTTGGGACCGGCCGCTCCTACGAGCAGTACTTC. Its translation is CASSLGTGRSYEQYF.

This clonotype was seen only a few times. This sequence joins TRBV7-3 and TRBJ2-2; 8 bases are shared with TRBD2. With 4 bases clipped from V and 3 bases from J, the junction kept 7 bases outside the gene matches. CDR1 SGHTA and CDR2 FQGTGA come from the germline V gene. The CDR3 consists of 16 residues. The CDR3 DNA reads as TGTGCCAGCAGCTCCTACGGGGGGGTAGACACCGGGGAGCTGTTTTTT. This codes for CASSSYGGVDTGELFF.

This clonotype is termed medium-sized. The chain is built from TRBV10-3 and TRBJ1-2; D unclear. The CDR3 is made up of 14 amino acids. Germline loops: CDR1 ENHRY, CDR2 SYGVKD. V gave up 7 bases and J gave up 0 bases, with 12 bases separating them. CDR3 DNA sequence: TGTGCCATCAAGGTCTCGATTACTAACTATGGCTACACCTTC. Its protein product is CAIKVSITNYGYTF.

This clonotype came up a few times. The chain is built from TRBV29-1 and TRBJ2-7; the D is unclear. The germline V gene has CDR1 SQVTM and CDR2 ANQGSEA. The ends were cut back, 3 bases at V and 2 bases at J, with 8 bases in the middle. This CDR3 has 12 residues. The CDR3 DNA reads TGCAGCGTTGAGGGAATGACCTACGAGCAGTACTTC. It yields the protein CSVEGMTYEQYF.

V and J are TRBV18 and TRBJ2-1, with 10 nucleotides matching TRBD1. The J segment lost 8 bases and the V segment lost 8 bases, leaving 9 bases of the junction unmatched. Germline loops: CDR1 KGHSH, CDR2 LQKENI. The CDR3 has 14 residues. CDR3 in DNA: TGTGCCAGCCAAAGGGACAGGGGAACAGATGAGCAGTTCTTC. This sequence encodes CASQRDRGTDEQFF. Complete variable domain (other parts from reference TRBV18 and TRBJ2-1): NAGVMQNPRHLVRRRGQEARLRCSPMKGHSHVYWYRQLPEEGLKFMVYLQKENIIDESGMPKERFSAEFPKEGPSILRIQQVVRGDSAAYFCASQRDRGTDEQFFGPGTRLTVL.

The genes are TRBV5-8 and TRBJ1-1; possible D gene TRBD1, 5 bases. The CDR3 has 13 residues. Germline V CDR1 and CDR2: SGHTS, YDEGEE. Trimming left V 2 bases short and J 4 bases short, with 9 bases between. CDR3 nucleotide sequence: TGTGCCAGCAGCTTCTCAGGGTTCACTGAAGCTTTCTTT. Amino acid sequence: CASSFSGFTEAFF.

This clonotype rates as medium-sized. This sequence joins TRBV6-1 and TRBJ2-7, with D perhaps being TRBD1 or TRBD2 (5 bases each). Per the germline V gene, CDR1 is MNHNS and CDR2 is SASEGT. The V and J ends lost 7 bases and 5 bases respectively, with 12 bases between them. The CDR3 totals 12 residues. CDR3 residues: CASTRRGDEQYF. The CDR3, as DNA: TGTGCCAGCACGAGACGGGGCGACGAGCAGTACTTC.

Details on this clonotype: This clone may be a read error of a much larger clone one base away. The CDR3 spells CTISDVTGGKPQHF. The CDR3 DNA is TGTACCATCAGTGACGTTACTGGGGGAAAGCCCCAGCATTTT. J is TRBJ1-5 and V is TRBV10-3, with D maybe TRBD1 (5 bases). The CDR3 length is 14 residues. The V gene's germline CDR1 is ENHRY and CDR2 SYGVKD.

The chain carries TRBV10-2 and TRBJ2-2; D is perhaps TRBD1 (5 bases). Trimming took 5 bases from V and 2 from J, leaving 9 bases between them. The V gene's germline CDR1 is WSHSY and CDR2 SAAADI. The CDR3 spans 14 residues. CDR3 residues: CASSPQGNTGELFF. In DNA form, the CDR3 reads TGCGCCAGCAGTCCCCAGGGAAACACCGGGGAGCTGTTTTTT.

The CDR3 DNA follows: TGTGCCAGCTCACCCGGGGCCCGGAAGACTGAAGCTTTCTTT. It yields the protein CASSPGARKTEAFF. The chain couples TRBV18 to TRBJ1-1; possibly TRBD1 for D (5 bases). Looked up from germline, CDR1 is KGHSH and CDR2 is LQKENI. There are 14 residues in the CDR3. V lost 3 bases to trimming and J lost 5 bases, with 13 bases between them.

The chain recombines TRBV10-3 with TRBJ1-2; tentatively, D is TRBD1 (6 bases). V was cut by 6 bases and J by 8 bases, with 19 bases left in between. Germline CDR1 is ENHRY and CDR2 is SYGVKD. The length of the CDR3 is 14 residues. Written as DNA, the CDR3 is TGTGCCATCAGACTTGATTTCAGGGGTGGAGGCTACACCTTC. Translating gives CAIRLDFRGGGYTF.

This clonotype showed up just a few times. The V call is TRBV12-3 or TRBV12-4, the J call TRBJ1-5; unclear D gene. The CDR3 is made up of 13 amino acids. V was clipped by 3 bases and J by 7 bases, with 10 bases between them. CDR3 nucleotides: TGTGCCAGCAGTTTTGGGGAAGGGCAGCCCCAGCATTTT. Its protein is CASSFGEGQPQHF.

The chain couples TRBV28 to TRBJ1-3, with D unclear. The germline V and J ends were trimmed by 6 bases and 0 bases, with 12 bases remaining between them. Germline V gene sequence: CDR1 MDHEN, CDR2 SYDVKM. This CDR3 is built from 15 residues. The CDR3 region is CASRRLGSSGNTIYF. The CDR3 region has the DNA TGTGCCAGCAGACGGCTGGGAAGCTCTGGAAACACCATATATTTT. The full variable domain, rest sourced from reference TRBV28 and TRBJ1-3, is DVKVTQSSRYLVKRTGEKVFLECVQDMDHENMFWYRQDPGLGLRLIYFSYDVKMKEKGDIPEGYSVSREKKERFSLILESASTNQTSMYLCASRRLGSSGNTIYFGEGSWLTVV.

This clonotype was detected only a few times. The genes are TRBV5-5 and TRBJ1-2; 9 bases map to TRBD1. Germline values: CDR1 SGHKS, CDR2 YYEKEE (reference sequence). The junction had 3 bases not matched to a gene; V was cut back by 4 bases and J by 2 bases. The CDR3 has 14 amino acids. CDR3 nucleotide sequence: TGTGCCAGCAGCCCGGGGACAGGGAACTATGGCTACACCTTC. It yields the protein CASSPGTGNYGYTF.

This clonotype appeared a few times. V and J are TRBV6-4 and TRBJ2-3, with 9 bases matching TRBD2. The CDR3 has 14 amino acids. V lost 7 bases to trimming and J lost 5 bases; unmatched junction nucleotides: 7. CDR1 and CDR2 (germline): MRHNA, SNTAGT. The CDR3 DNA is TGTGCCAGCACTCGCGGGGGGGCCGGAGATACGCAGTATTTT. This translates into CASTRGGAGDTQYF.

This clonotype is labeled medium-sized. The chain combines TRBV7-9 with TRBJ1-1; no reliable D call. Germline V gene sequence: CDR1 SEHNR, CDR2 FQNEAQ (reference sequence). This CDR3 has 12 residues. V lost 1 base, J lost 6 bases, and 6 bases lay in between. The CDR3 nucleotides read TGTGCCAGCAGCTTAGTTGGCGCTGAAGCTTTCTTT. As protein: CASSLVGAEAFF.

This clonotype was picked up a small number of times. CDR3 nucleotide sequence: TGCGCCAGCAGCCAAGAGGTGGCGGGGCTCCAGCCCCAGCATTTT. Its protein product is CASSQEVAGLQPQHF. The V gene is TRBV4-3, the J gene TRBJ1-5; D may be TRBD1 (5 bases). CDR3 size: 15 residues. Deletions cut 0 bases from V and 7 bases from J, with 13 bases between. Germline V gene data show CDR1 as LGHNA and CDR2 as YSLEER.

This clonotype is medium-sized. The J gene is TRBJ2-5, the V gene TRBV20-1; TRBD2 matches 11 bases. There are 15 residues in the CDR3. CDR1 and CDR2 (germline): DFQATT, SNEGSKA (reference sequence). J was trimmed by 5 bases and V by 1 base; bases with no gene match: 6. The CDR3 nucleotides read TGCAGTGCTAGAGGTTCTAGCGGGGGGCGGGAGACCCAGTACTTC. This sequence encodes CSARGSSGGRETQYF.

J is TRBJ2-1 and V is TRBV24-1, with TRBD2 matching 10 bases. CDR1 and CDR2 (germline): KGHDR, SFDVKD. J gave up 5 bases and V 9 bases, and 12 bases lay outside the gene matches. The length of the CDR3 is 16 residues. CDR3 sequence reads: CATGGSQLAGDNEQFF. The CDR3 DNA reads as TGTGCCACCGGGGGGAGCCAGCTAGCGGGAGACAATGAGCAGTTCTTC.

By share of the sample, this clonotype is medium-sized. This chain links TRBV6-4 with TRBJ1-6; D gene ambiguous. The CDR3 contains 13 residues. CDR1 is MRHNA, CDR2 SNTAGT, per germline. Trimming removed 4 bases at V and 6 bases at J, with 7 bases between. The CDR3 DNA follows: TGTGCCAGCAGTGTGGGCGGTAATTCACCCCTCCACTTT. It yields the protein CASSVGGNSPLHF.

The rearrangement uses TRBV7-2 and TRBJ2-4, with a tentative D call TRBD2 (7 bases). CDR3 length: 17 amino acids. Germline V CDR1 and CDR2: SGHTA, FQGNSA. The V end was cut by 5 bases, the J end by 2 bases, with 19 bases between. The CDR3 coding sequence is TGTGCCAGCAGCGCTAGGGGAGGGGGGCTGACCAAAAACATTCAGTACTTC. Amino acid sequence: CASSARGGGLTKNIQYF.